This T cell receptor beta chain was sequenced during a study of blood T cell repertoires in COVID-19. Study background: Material from acute and convalescent COVID-19 was sourced from the United States, Italy and Spain. From T cells, B-cell-depleted T cells, or PBMCs came the material, which was cDNA or gDNA.

The CDR3 totals 16 residues. V lost 5 bases, J lost 2 bases, and 7 bases stayed unmatched. Looked up from germline, CDR1 is SEHNR and CDR2 is FQNEAQ (reference sequence). Under the authors' procedure: Estimated nucleated cell counts came from reference gene primer amplification. Clones were sequenced by immunoSEQ multiplex PCR, and TCRdb holds only the in-frame ones, with some missing. V, J and clone size reflect that table, while D and trimming were determined from the DNA. The repertoire includes 200,000 to 250,000 clones, around 84% of them detected once, and 4% to 6% sits in the top ten. The sequence was collected from a woman aged 55-69 years who had recovered from COVID-19. The chain employs TRBV7-9 and TRBJ1-4, with 8 bases aligning to TRBD1. Specimen: peripheral blood. CDR3 coding DNA: TGTGCCAGCAGCCCCGGACAGGGAGGCACTAATGAAAAACTGTTTTTT. Residues: CASSPGQGGTNEKLFF.